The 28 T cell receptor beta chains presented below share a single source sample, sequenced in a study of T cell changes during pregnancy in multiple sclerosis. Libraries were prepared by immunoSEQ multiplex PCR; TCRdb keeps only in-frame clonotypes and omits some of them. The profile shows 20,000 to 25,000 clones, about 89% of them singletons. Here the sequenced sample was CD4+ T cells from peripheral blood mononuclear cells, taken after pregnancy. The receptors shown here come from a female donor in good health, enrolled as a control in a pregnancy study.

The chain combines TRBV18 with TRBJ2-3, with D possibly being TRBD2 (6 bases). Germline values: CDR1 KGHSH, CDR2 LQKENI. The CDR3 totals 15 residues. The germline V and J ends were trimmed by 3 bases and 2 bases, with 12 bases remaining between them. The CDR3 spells CASSPGLGNTDTQYF. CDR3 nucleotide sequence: TGTGCCAGCTCACCGGGACTGGGGAACACAGATACGCAGTATTTT.

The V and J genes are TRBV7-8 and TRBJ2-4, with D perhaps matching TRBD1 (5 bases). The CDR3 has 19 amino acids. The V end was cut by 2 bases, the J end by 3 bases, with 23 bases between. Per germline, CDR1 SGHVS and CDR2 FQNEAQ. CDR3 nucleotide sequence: TGTGCCAGCAGCTTAAAATGGTCCCGGGCAGGGTTAATCAAAAACATTCAGTACTTC. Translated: CASSLKWSRAGLIKNIQYF. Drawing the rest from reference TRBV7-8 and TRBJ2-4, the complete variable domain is GAGVSQSPRYKVAKRGQDVALRCDPISGHVSLFWYQQALGQGPEFLTYFQNEAQLDKSGLPSDRFFAERPEGSVSTLKIQRTQQEDSAVYLCASSLKWSRAGLIKNIQYFGAGTRLSVL.

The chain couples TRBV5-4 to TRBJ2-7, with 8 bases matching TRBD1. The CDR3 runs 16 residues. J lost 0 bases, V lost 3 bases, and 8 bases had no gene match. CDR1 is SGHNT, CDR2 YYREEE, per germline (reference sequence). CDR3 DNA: TGTGCCAGCAGCTACGGGACAGGAGTTAGCTCCTACGAGCAGTACTTC. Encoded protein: CASSYGTGVSSYEQYF.

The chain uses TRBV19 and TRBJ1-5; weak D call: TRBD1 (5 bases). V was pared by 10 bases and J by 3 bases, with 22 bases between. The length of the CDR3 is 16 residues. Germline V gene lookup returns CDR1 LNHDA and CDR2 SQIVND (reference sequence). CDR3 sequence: CATRSGTSKPNQPQHF. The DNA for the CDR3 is TGTGCCACCCGAAGTGGGACTTCCAAACCCAATCAGCCCCAGCATTTT.

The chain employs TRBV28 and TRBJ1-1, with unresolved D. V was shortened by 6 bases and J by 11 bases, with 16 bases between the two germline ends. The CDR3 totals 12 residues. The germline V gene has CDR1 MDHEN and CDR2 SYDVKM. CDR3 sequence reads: CASRTFPLEAFF. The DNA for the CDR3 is TGTGCCAGCAGAACCTTCCCTCTTGAGGCTTTCTTT.

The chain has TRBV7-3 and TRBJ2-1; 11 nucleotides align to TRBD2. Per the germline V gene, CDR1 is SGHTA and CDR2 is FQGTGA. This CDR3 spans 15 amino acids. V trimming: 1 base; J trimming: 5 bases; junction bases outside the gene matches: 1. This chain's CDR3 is CASSLRLAGHNEQFF. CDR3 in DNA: TGTGCCAGCAGCTTAAGACTAGCGGGGCACAATGAGCAGTTCTTC.

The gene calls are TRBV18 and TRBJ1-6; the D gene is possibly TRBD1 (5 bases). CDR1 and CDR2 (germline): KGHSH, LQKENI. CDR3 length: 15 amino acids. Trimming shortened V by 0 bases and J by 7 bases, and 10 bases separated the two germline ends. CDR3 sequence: CASSPPSGENSPLHF. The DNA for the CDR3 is TGTGCCAGCTCACCACCATCGGGGGAAAATTCACCCCTCCACTTT.

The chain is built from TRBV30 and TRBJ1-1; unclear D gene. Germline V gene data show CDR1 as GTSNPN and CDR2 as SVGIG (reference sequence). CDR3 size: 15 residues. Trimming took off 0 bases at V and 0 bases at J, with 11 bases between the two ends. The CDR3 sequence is CAWSVRHSMNTEAFF. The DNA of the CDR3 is TGTGCCTGGAGTGTACGTCACAGTATGAACACTGAAGCTTTCTTT.

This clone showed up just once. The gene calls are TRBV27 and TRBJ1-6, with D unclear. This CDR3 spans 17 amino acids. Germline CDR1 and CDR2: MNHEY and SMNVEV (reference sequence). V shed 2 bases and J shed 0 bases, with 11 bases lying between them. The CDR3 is CASSLEGRSSYNSPLHF. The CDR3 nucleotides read TGTGCCAGCAGTTTAGAGGGAAGGAGCTCCTATAATTCACCCCTCCACTTT.

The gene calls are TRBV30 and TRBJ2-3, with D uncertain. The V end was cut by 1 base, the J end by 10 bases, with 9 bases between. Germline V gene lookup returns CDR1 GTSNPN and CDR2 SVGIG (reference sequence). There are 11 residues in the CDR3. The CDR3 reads CAWSAYFAQYF. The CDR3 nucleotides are TGTGCCTGGAGTGCATACTTTGCGCAGTATTTT.

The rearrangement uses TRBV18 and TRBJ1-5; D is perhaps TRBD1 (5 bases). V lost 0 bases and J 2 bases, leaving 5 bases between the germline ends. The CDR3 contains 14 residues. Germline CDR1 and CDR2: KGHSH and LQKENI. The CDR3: CASSPPGGNQPQHF. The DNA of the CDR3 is TGTGCCAGCTCACCACCAGGGGGCAATCAGCCCCAGCATTTT.

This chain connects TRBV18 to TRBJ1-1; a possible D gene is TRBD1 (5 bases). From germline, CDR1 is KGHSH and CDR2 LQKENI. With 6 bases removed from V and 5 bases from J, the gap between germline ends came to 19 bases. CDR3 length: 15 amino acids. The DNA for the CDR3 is TGTGCCAGCTCGTCCGAAGGGGTCGCGGGGACTGAAGCTTTCTTT. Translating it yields CASSSEGVAGTEAFF.

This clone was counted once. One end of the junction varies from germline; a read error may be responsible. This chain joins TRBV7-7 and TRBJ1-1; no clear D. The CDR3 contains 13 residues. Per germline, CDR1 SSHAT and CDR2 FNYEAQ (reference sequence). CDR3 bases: TGTGCTAGCAGCAGTCGTCGGGACACTGAAGCTTTCTTT. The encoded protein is CASSSRRDTEAFF.

The CDR3 DNA follows: TGTGCCAGCAGACATTCTTTTGGTCGCCGGGACGGAGGGTACAATGAGCAGTTCTTC. As protein: CASRHSFGRRDGGYNEQFF. J is TRBJ2-1 and V is TRBV14; weak D call: TRBD2 (6 bases). This CDR3 region has 19 residues. Trimming pared 6 bases from V and 4 bases from J, leaving 28 bases between. CDR1 is SGHDN, CDR2 FVKESK, per germline.

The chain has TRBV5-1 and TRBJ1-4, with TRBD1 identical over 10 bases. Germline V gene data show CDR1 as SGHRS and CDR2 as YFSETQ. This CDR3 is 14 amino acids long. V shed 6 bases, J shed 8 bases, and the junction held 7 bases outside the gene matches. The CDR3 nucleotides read TGCGCCAGCAAAGGCGGGACAGGGGAGGAAAAACTGTTTTTT. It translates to CASKGGTGEEKLFF.

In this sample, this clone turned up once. CDR3 amino acids: CAWSAQQGSYGYTF. The CDR3 DNA follows: TGTGCCTGGAGTGCCCAACAGGGGAGCTATGGCTACACCTTC. This chain uses TRBV30 with TRBJ1-2; TRBD1 matches at 7 bases. J gave up 4 bases and V 1 base, and 6 bases lay outside the gene matches. Germline V gene lookup returns CDR1 GTSNPN and CDR2 SVGIG (reference sequence). The CDR3 is made up of 14 amino acids.

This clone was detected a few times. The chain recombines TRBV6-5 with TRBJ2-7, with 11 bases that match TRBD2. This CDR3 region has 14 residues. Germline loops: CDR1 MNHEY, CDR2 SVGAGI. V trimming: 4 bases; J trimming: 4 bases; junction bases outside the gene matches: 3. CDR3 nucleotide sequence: TGTGCCAGCAGTTTTACTAGCGGGAGATACGAGCAGTACTTC. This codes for CASSFTSGRYEQYF.

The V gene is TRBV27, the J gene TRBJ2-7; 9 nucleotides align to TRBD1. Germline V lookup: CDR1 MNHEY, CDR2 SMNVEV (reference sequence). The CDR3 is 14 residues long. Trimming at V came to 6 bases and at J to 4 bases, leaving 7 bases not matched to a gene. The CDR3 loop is CASRGTGKGYEQYF. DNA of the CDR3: TGTGCCAGCAGGGGGACAGGGAAAGGGTACGAGCAGTACTTC.

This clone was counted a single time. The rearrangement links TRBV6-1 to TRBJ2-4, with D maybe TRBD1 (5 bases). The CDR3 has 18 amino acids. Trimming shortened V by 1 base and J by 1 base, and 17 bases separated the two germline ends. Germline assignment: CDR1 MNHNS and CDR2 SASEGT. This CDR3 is CASSEVPGVAGAKNIQYF. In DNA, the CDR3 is TGTGCCAGCAGTGAAGTCCCCGGCGTGGCAGGGGCCAAAAACATTCAGTACTTC.

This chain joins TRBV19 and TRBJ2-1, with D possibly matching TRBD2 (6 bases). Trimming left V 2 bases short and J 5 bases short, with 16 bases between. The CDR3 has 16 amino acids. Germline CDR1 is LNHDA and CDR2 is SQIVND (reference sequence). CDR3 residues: CASSIYGAGGNNEQFF. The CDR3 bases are TGTGCCAGTAGTATATACGGGGCAGGAGGGAACAATGAGCAGTTCTTC. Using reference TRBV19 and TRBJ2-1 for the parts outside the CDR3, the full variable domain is DGGITQSPKYLFRKEGQNVTLSCEQNLNHDAMYWYRQDPGQGLRLIYYSQIVNDFQKGDIAEGYSVSREKKESFPLTVTSAQKNPTAFYLCASSIYGAGGNNEQFFGPGTRLTVL.

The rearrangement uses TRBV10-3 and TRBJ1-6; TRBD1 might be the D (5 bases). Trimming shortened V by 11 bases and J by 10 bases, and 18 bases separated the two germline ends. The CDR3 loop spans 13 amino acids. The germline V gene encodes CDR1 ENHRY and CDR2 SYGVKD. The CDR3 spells CAAHLGVGSPLHF. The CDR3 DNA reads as TGTGCCGCACATCTAGGGGTGGGATCACCCCTCCACTTT.

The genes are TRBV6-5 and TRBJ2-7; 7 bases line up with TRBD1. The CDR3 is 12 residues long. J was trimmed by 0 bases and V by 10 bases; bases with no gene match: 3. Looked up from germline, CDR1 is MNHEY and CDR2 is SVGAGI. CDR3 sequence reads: CATRTGSYEQYF. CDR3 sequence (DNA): TGTGCCACCAGGACAGGCTCCTACGAGCAGTACTTC.

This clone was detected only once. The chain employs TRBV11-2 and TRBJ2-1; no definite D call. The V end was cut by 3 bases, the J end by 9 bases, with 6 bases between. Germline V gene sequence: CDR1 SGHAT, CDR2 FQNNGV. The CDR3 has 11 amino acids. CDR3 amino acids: CASSFFVEQFF. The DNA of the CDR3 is TGTGCCAGCAGCTTTTTCGTTGAGCAGTTCTTC. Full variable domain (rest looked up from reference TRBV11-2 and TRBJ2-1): EAGVAQSPRYKIIEKRQSVAFWCNPISGHATLYWYQQILGQGPKLLIQFQNNGVVDDSQLPKDRFSAERLKGVDSTLKIQPAKLEDSAVYLCASSFFVEQFFGPGTRLTVL.

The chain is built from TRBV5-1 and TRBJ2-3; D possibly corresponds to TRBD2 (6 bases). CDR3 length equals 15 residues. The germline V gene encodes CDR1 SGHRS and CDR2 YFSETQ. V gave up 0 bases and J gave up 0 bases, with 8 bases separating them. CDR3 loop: CASSLVAASTDTQYF. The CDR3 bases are TGCGCCAGCAGCTTGGTAGCGGCTAGCACAGATACGCAGTATTTT.

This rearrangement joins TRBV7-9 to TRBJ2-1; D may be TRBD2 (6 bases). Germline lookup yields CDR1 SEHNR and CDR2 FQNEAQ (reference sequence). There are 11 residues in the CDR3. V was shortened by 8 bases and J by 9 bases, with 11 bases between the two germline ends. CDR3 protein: CASLGRSEQFF. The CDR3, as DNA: TGTGCCAGCCTAGGGAGGAGTGAGCAGTTCTTC.

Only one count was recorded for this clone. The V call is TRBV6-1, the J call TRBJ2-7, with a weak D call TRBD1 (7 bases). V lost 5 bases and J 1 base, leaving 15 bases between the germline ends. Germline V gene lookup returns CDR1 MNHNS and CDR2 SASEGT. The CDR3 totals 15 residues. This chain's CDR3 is CASSPGGYGSYEQYF. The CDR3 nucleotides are TGTGCCAGCAGTCCAGGGGGGTATGGATCCTACGAGCAGTACTTC.

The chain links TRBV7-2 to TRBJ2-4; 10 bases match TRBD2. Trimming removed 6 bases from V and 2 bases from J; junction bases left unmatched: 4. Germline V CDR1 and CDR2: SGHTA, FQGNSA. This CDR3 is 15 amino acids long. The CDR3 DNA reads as TGTGCCAGCAGAGCGGGAGGGTGGACCAAAAACATTCAGTACTTC. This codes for CASRAGGWTKNIQYF.

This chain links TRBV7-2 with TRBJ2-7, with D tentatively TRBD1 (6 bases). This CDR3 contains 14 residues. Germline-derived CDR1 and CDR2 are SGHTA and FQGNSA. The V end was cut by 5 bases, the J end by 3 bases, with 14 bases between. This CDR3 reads CASSRQVLLYEQYF. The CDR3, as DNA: TGTGCCAGCAGCCGACAGGTTCTCCTCTACGAGCAGTACTTC.